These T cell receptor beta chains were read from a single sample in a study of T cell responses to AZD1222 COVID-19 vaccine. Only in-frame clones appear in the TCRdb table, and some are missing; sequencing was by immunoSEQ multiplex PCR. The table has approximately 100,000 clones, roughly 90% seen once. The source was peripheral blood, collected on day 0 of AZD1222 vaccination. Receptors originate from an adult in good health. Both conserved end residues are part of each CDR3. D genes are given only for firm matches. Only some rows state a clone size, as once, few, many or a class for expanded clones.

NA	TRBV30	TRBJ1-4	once	CAWSARTGKIANEKLFF	TGTGCCTGGAGTGCCCGAACAGGGAAAATCGCTAATGAAAAACTGTTTTTT
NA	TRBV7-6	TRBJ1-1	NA	CASSLSRNTEAFF	TGTGCCAGCAGCTTATCTCGGAACACTGAAGCTTTCTTT
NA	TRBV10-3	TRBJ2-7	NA	CAISEPGLPSYEQYF	TGTGCCATCAGTGAGCCGGGGCTCCCCTCCTACGAGCAGTACTTC
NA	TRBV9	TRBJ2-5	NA	CASSVLGQGQETQYF	TGTGCCAGCAGCGTGCTAGGGCAAGGGCAAGAGACCCAGTACTTC
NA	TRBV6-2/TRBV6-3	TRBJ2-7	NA	CASSYKGRGYEQYF	TGTGCCAGCAGTTACAAGGGTCGGGGGTACGAGCAGTACTTC
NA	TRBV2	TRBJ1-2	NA	CASSGQRADGYTF	TGTGCCAGCAGTGGGCAGAGGGCAGATGGCTACACCTTC
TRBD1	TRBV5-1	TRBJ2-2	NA	CASSLKSASRQGNTGELFF	TGCGCCAGCAGCTTGAAATCGGCATCGCGACAGGGAAACACCGGGGAGCTGTTTTTT
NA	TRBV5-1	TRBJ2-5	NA	CASSWEGTYETQYF	TGCGCCAGCAGCTGGGAGGGGACATACGAGACCCAGTACTTC
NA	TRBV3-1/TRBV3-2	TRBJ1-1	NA	CASSPRQWDTEAFF	TGTGCCAGCAGCCCTCGACAGTGGGACACTGAAGCTTTCTTT
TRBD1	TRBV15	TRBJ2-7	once	CATSGRSTGSDEQYF	TGTGCCACCAGCGGACGATCGACAGGGTCTGACGAGCAGTACTTC
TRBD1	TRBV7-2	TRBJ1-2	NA	CASSPRTGGGLGYTF	TGTGCCAGCAGCCCCCGGACAGGGGGCGGATTGGGCTACACCTTC
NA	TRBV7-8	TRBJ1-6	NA	CASSLADETVVSPLHF	TGTGCCAGCAGCTTAGCTGACGAGACAGTCGTATCACCCCTCCACTTT
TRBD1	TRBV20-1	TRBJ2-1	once	CSASKGQGRPSSYNEQFF	TGCAGTGCTAGTAAAGGACAGGGACGACCTAGCTCCTACAATGAGCAGTTCTTC
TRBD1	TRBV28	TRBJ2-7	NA	CASSNTAGQGTYEQYF	TGTGCCAGCAGTAATACGGCTGGACAGGGGACCTACGAGCAGTACTTC
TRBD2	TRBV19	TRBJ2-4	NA	CASKGSGGKPKNIQYF	TGTGCCAGTAAGGGGAGCGGGGGGAAGCCCAAAAACATTCAGTACTTC
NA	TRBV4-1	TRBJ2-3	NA	CASSQGLTDTQYF	TGCGCCAGCAGCCAAGGGCTCACAGATACGCAGTATTTT
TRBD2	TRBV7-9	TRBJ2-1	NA	CASSLIREGQFF	TGTGCCAGCAGCTTAATCAGGGAGGGGCAGTTCTTC